This entry features one T cell receptor beta chain sequence. This sample stems from a study of Ad26.COV2.S vaccination and SARS-CoV-2 variants. Profiled with immunoSEQ multiplex PCR; TCRdb holds only in-frame clones, not every one. This sample has fewer than 500,000 clones; 90% occur once, and the top ten carry around 4.2%. From germline, CDR1 is SNHLY and CDR2 FYNNEI. The ends were cut back, 4 bases at V and 4 bases at J, with 12 bases in the middle. The CDR3 covers 14 residues. Treatment denoted: over 15 received Ad26.COV2.S at low or high dose, single or two shots; 5 received placebo; per-sample allocation not given. Sampling was done on day 63 after the first vaccine or placebo injection.

The receptor was isolated from a person aged 18 to 59 who received the Ad26.COV2.S COVID-19 vaccine or a placebo. Sequencing used peripheral blood, obtained in a trial of Ad26.COV2.S vaccine versus placebo. The genes are TRBV2 and TRBJ2-3; D might be TRBD1 (5 bases). CDR3 bases: TGTGCCAGCAGTGTTCAGGGATCCCCAGATACGCAGTATTTT. Residues: CASSVQGSPDTQYF.